This TCR beta chain was sequenced during a study of monozygotic twins with inflammatory bowel disease. Points from the study as a whole: Support was absent for any single strong signal or clonotype linked to IBD.

Details on this clonotype: Antigen: not known.

A total RNA quantity of roughly 3.5 ug went into each TCR library. For both chains, the TCRalpha and TCRbeta cDNA went through two nested PCRs of approximately 16 and 9 cycles. TCRdb re-called the 5' RACE reads and gives one entry per CDR3 protein, without DNA. Here the sample table reports around 97,000 distinct CDR3 sequences. Germline CDR1 SGHDT, CDR2 YYEEEE. This CDR3 is built from 18 residues. Sequenced sample: blood. This sequence was found in a human donor with ulcerative colitis or Crohn's disease, or a healthy co-twin of an affected twin (not recorded which). This chain joins TRBV5-6 and TRBJ2-2; TCRdb reports TRBD2, a call that lacks DNA to check it against. CDR3 residues: CASSTPGLAGGVAGELFF.